This TCR beta chain was recorded in a study of cytomegalovirus exposure and HLA in healthy donors. The CDR3 consists of 14 residues. Germline CDR1 SSHAT, CDR2 FNYEAQ (reference sequence). With V trimmed by 3 bases and J by 8 bases, 6 bases remained unmatched. Regarding this clone: Its antigen remains unknown.

Vbeta (60) and Jbeta (13) primers were used in the PCR. Sequencing used immunoSEQ multiplex PCR; TCRdb keeps in-frame clones, though not all of them. The sample carries roughly 110,000 clones, around 79% recorded once. Whole-study results and caveats: Several top significant clusters appeared, in a later analysis, to be linked to common viral pathogens.

The chain is built from TRBV7-7 and TRBJ2-1; 8 bases match TRBD2. This receptor was identified in a man in his sixties in good health and CMV-seronegative. The specimen was PBMCs. The CDR3 nucleotides are TGTGCCAGCAGCTTGGGGACTAGTGGCTATGAGCAGTTCTTC. Translation: CASSLGTSGYEQFF.